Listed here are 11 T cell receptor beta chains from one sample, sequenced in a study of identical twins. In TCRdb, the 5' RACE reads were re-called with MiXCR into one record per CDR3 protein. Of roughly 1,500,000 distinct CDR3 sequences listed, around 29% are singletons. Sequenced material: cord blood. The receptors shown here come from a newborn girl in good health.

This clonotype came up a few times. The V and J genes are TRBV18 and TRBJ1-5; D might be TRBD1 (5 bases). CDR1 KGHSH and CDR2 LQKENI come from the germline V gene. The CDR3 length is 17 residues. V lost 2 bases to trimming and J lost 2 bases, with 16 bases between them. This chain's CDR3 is CASSPGLQDGRNQPQHF. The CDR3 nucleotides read TGTGCCAGCTCACCAGGGTTACAGGACGGGCGCAATCAGCCCCAGCATTTT.

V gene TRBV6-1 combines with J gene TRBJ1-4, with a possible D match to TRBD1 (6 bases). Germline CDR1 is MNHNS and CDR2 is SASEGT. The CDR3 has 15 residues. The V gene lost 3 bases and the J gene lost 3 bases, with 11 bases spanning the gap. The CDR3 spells CASSDMGGSNEKLFF. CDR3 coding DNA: TGTGCCAGCAGTGACATGGGGGGCTCTAATGAAAAACTGTTTTTT.

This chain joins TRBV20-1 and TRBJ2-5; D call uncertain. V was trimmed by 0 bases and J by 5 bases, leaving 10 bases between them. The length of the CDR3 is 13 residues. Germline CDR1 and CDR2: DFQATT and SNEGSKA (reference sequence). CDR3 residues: CSARDPGSETQYF. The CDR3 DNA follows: TGCAGTGCTAGAGATCCTGGGTCGGAGACCCAGTACTTC.

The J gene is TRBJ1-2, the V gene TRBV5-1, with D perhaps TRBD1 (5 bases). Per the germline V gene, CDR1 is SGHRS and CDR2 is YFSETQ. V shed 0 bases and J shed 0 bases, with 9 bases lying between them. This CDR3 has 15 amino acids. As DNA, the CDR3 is TGCGCCAGCAGCTTGGACAGACAGTCTAACTATGGCTACACCTTC. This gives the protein CASSLDRQSNYGYTF.

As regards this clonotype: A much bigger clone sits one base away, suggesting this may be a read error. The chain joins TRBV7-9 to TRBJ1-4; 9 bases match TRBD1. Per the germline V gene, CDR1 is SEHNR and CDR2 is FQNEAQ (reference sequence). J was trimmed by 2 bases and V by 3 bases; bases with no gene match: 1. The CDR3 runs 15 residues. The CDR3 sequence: CASSFGTGTNEKLFF. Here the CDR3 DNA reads TGTGCCAGCAGCTTTGGGACAGGGACTAATGAAAAACTGTTTTTT.

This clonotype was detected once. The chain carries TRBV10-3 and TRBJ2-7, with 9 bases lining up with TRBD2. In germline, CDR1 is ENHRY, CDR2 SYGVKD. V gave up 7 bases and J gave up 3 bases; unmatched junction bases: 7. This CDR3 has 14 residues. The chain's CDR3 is CAIKEREADYEQYF. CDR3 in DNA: TGTGCCATCAAAGAGCGGGAGGCCGACTACGAGCAGTACTTC.

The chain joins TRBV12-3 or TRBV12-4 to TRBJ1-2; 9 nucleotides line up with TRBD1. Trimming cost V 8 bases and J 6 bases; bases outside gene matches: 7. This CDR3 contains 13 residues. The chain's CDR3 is CASAWGQGNGYTF. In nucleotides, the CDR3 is TGTGCCAGCGCCTGGGGACAGGGCAATGGCTACACCTTC.

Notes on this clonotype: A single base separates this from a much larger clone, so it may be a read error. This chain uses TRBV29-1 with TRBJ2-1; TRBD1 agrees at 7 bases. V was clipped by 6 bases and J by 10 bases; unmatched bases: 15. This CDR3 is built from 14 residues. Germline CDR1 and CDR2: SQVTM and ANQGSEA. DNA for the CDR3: TGCAGCGTCACAAGGGGGCAGATGGGCTACGAGCAGTTCTTC. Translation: CSVTRGQMGYEQFF.

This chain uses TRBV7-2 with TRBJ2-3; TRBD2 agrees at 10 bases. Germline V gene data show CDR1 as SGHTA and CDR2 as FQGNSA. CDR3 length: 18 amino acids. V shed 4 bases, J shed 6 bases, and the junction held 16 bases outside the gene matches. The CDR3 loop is CASSSNRPLAGVRDTQYF. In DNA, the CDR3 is TGTGCCAGCAGCTCAAACCGACCTCTAGCGGGGGTCAGGGATACGCAGTATTTT.

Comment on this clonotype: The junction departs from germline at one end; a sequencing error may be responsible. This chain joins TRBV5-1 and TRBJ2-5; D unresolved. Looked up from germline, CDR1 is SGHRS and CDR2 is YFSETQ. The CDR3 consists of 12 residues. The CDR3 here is CASILRQETQYF. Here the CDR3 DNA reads TGCGCCAGCATCTTGCGACAAGAGACCCAGTACTTC. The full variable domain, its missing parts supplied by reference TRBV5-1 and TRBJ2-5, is KAGVTQTPRYLIKTRGQQVTLSCSPISGHRSVSWYQQTPGQGLQFLFEYFSETQRNKGNFPGRFSGRQFSNSRSEMNVSTLELGDSALYLCASILRQETQYFGPGTRLLVL.

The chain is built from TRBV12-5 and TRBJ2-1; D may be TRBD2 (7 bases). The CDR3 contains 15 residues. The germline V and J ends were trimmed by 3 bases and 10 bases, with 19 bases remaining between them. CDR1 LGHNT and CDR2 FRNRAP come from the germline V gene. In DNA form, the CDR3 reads TGTGCTAGTGGTTTAGGCGGGGGCCCATCAGGGGAGCAGTTCTTC. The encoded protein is CASGLGGGPSGEQFF.